This paragraph reports one T cell receptor beta chain. What it recognizes is unknown. The data were produced by immunoSEQ multiplex PCR, yet TCRdb's version contains in-frame clones alone and is incomplete. The sample carries 360,000 or so clones, roughly 84% recorded once. The treatment was: roughly 18 received Ad26.COV2.S at low or high dose, single or two shots; several received placebo; per-sample allocation not given. Material that was analyzed had been drawn on day 63 after the first vaccine or placebo injection. The CDR3 consists of 16 residues. Germline assignment: CDR1 GTSNPN and CDR2 SVGIG (reference sequence). Trimming removed 0 bases at V and 4 bases at J, with 17 bases between. These data originate in a study of Ad26.COV2.S vaccination and SARS-CoV-2 variants. Study outcomes and limitations: The study found higher spike-specific TCR breadth in vaccine than placebo recipients. Possibly, TCR breadth and depth analyses underestimated total T cell responses.

V and J are TRBV30 and TRBJ2-3; maybe TRBD1 (5 bases). The material was peripheral blood, obtained in a trial of Ad26.COV2.S vaccine versus placebo. This sequence originates from a person between 18 and 59 years old who received the Ad26.COV2.S COVID-19 vaccine or a placebo. The CDR3 is CAWSVGVAREADTQYF. For the CDR3, the DNA is TGTGCCTGGAGTGTAGGGGTTGCCAGGGAAGCAGATACGCAGTATTTT.